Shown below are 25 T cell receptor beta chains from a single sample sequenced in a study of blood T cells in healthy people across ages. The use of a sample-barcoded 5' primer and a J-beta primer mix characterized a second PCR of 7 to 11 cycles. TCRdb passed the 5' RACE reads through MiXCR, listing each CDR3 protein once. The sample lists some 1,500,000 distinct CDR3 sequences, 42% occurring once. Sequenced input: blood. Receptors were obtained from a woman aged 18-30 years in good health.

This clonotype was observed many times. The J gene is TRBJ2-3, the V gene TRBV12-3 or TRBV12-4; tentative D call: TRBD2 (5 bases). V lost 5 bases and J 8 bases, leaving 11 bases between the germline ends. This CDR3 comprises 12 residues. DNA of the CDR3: TGTGCCAGCAGTCCGAGTGGAGGTACGCAGTATTTT. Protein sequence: CASSPSGGTQYF.

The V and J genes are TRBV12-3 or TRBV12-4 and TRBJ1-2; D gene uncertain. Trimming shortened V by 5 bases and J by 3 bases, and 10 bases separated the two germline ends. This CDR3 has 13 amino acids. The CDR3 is CASSVGLDYGYTF. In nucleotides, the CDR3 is TGTGCCAGCAGTGTCGGACTGGACTATGGCTACACCTTC.

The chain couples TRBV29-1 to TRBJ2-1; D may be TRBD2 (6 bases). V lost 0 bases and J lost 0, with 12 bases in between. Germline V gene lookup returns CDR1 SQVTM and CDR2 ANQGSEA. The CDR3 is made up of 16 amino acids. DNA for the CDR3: TGCAGCGTTGAAGACGGGAGCGGGTCCTCCTACAATGAGCAGTTCTTC. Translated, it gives CSVEDGSGSSYNEQFF.

The CDR3 DNA reads TGTGCCAGCAGTGAAGGTCGTACTAACCTTGGAGAGCAGTACTTC. The encoded protein is CASSEGRTNLGEQYF. The chain couples TRBV2 to TRBJ2-7, with D uncertain. Germline CDR1 reads SNHLY; CDR2 reads FYNNEI. Deletions cut 1 base from V and 7 bases from J, with 17 bases between. The CDR3 has 15 amino acids.

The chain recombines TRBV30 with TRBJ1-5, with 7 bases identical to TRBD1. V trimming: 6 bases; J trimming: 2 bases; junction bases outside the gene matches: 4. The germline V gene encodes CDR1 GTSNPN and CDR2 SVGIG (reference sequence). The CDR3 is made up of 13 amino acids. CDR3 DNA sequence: TGTGCCTGTCCAGGGGGTTGCAATCAGCCCCAGCATTTT. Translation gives CACPGGCNQPQHF.

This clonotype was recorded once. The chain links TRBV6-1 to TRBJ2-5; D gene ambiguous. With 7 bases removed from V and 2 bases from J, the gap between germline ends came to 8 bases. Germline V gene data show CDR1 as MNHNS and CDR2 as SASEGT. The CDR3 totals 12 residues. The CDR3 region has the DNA TGTGCCAGCAATTATCTTCAAGAGACCCAGTACTTC. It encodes CASNYLQETQYF.

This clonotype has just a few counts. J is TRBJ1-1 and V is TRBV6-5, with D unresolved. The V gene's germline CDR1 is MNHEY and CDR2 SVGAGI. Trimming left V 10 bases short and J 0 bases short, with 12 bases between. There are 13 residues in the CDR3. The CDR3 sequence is CATKTLMNTEAFF. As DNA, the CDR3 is TGTGCCACCAAGACACTGATGAACACTGAAGCTTTCTTT.

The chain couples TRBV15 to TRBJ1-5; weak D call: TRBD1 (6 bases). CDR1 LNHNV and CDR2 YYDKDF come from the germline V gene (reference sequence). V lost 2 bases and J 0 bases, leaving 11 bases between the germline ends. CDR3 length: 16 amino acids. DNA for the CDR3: TGTGCCACCAGCAGAATTGGGACACATAGCAATCAGCCCCAGCATTTT. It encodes CATSRIGTHSNQPQHF.

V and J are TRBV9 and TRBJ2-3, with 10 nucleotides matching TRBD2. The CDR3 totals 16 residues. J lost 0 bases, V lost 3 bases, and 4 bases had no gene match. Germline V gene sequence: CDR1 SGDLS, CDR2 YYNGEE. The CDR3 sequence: CASSATSGASTDTQYF. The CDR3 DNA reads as TGTGCCAGCAGCGCTACTAGCGGGGCTAGCACAGATACGCAGTATTTT.

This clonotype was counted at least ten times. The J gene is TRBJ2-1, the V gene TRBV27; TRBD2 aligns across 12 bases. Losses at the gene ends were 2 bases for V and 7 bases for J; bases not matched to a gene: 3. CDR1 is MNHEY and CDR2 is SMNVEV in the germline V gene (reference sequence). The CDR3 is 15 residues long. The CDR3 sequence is CASSLVTSGGNEQFF. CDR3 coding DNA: TGTGCCAGCAGTTTAGTGACTAGCGGGGGTAATGAGCAGTTCTTC.

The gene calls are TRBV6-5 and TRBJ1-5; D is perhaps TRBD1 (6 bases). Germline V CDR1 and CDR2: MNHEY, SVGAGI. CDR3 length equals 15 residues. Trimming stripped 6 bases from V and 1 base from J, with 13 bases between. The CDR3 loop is CASRVQGWSNQPQHF. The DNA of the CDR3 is TGTGCCAGCAGAGTACAGGGCTGGAGCAATCAGCCCCAGCATTTT.

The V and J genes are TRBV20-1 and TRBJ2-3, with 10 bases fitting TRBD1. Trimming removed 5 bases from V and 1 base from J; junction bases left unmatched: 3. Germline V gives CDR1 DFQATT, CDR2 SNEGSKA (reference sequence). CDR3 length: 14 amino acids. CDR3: CSAPGTGGTDTQYF. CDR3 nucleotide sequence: TGCAGTGCTCCCGGGACAGGGGGCACAGATACGCAGTATTTT.

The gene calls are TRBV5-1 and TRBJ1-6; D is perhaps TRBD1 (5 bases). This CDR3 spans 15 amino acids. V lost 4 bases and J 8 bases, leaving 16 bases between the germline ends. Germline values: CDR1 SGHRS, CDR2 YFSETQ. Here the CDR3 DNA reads TGCGCCAGCAGCCCACCGGGGGTGGGGCATTCACCCCTCCACTTT. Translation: CASSPPGVGHSPLHF.

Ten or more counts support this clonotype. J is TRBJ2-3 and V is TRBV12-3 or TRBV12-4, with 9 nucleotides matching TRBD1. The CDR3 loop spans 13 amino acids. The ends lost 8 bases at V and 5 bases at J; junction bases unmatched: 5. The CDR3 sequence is CASLGQGQDTQYF. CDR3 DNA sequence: TGTGCCAGCCTCGGACAGGGGCAAGATACGCAGTATTTT.

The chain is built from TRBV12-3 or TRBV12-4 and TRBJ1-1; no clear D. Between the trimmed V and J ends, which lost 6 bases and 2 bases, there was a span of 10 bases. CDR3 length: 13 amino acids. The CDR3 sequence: CASSSLTNTEAFF. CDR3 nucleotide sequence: TGTGCCAGCAGCTCCCTAACTAACACTGAAGCTTTCTTT.

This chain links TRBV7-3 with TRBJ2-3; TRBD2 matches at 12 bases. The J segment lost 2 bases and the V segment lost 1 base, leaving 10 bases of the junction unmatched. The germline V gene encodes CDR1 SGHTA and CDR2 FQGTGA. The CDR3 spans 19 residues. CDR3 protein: CASSLMGLAGGRLTDTQYF. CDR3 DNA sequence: TGTGCCAGCAGCTTAATGGGGCTAGCGGGGGGGCGTCTCACAGATACGCAGTATTTT.

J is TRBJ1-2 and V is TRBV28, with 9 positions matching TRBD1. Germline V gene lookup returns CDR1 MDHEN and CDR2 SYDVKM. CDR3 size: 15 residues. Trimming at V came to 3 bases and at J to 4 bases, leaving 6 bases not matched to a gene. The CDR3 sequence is CASSFLGQGGYGYTF. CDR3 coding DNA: TGTGCCAGCAGTTTCTTGGGACAGGGAGGCTATGGCTACACCTTC.

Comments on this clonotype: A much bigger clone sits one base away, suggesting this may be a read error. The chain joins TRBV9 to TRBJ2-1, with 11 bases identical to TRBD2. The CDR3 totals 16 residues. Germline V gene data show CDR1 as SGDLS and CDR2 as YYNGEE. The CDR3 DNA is TGTGCCAGCAGCCGTATAGCGGGAGGGCCCTACAAGGAGCAGTTCTTC. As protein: CASSRIAGGPYKEQFF.

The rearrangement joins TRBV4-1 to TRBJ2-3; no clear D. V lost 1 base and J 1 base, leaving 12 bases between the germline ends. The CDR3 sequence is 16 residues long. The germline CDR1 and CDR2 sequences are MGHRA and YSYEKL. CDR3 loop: CASSQVVPFGTDTQYF. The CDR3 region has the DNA TGCGCCAGCAGCCAAGTCGTGCCATTCGGCACAGATACGCAGTATTTT.

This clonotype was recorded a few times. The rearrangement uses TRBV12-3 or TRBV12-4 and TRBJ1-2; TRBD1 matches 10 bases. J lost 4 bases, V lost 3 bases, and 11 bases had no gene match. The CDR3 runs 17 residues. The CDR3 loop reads CASSLGTGAWGSYGYTF. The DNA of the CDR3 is TGTGCCAGCAGTTTGGGGACAGGGGCCTGGGGCTCCTATGGCTACACCTTC.

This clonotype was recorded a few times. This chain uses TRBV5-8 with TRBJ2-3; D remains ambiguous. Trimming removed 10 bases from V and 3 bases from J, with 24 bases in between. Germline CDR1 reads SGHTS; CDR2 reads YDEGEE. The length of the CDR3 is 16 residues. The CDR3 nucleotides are TGTGCCTCCAAGCCCATGGGCGGCCCCAATACAGATACGCAGTATTTT. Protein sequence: CASKPMGGPNTDTQYF.

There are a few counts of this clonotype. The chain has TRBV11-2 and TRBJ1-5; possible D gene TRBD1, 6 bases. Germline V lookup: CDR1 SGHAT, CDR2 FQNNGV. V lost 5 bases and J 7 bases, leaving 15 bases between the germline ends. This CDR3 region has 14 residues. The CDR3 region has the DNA TGTGCCAGCAGCGGCCGGAGGACAGAACAGCCCCAGCATTTT. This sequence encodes CASSGRRTEQPQHF.

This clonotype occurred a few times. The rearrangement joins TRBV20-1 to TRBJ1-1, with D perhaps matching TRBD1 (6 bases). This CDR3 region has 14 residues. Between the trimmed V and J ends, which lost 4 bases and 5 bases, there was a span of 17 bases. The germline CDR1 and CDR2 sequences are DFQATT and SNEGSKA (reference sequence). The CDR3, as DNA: TGCAGTGCTAAGGTGGACAGCTACTGGACTGAAGCTTTCTTT. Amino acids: CSAKVDSYWTEAFF.

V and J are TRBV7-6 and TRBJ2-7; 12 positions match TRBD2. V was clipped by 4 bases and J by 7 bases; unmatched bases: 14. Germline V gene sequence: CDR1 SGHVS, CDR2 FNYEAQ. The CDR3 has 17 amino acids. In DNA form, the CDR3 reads TGTGCCAGCAGCTCTAGACTAGCGGGGGTCACTTACAATGAGCAGTACTTC. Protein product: CASSSRLAGVTYNEQYF.

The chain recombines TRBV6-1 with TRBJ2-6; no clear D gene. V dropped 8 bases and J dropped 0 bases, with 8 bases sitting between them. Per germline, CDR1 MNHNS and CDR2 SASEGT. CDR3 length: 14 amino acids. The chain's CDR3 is CASQASSGANVLTF. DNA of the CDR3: TGTGCCAGCCAAGCCAGCTCTGGGGCCAACGTCCTGACTTTC.